This TCR beta chain was found in a study of blood T cell repertoires in COVID-19. As for the study in general: The samples span acute and convalescent COVID-19 from the United States, Italy and Spain. Sources were T cells, B-cell-depleted T cells, or PBMCs; the material itself was cDNA or gDNA.

The CDR3 has 16 amino acids. V dropped 5 bases and J dropped 8; count of bases not matched to a gene: 12. Looked up from germline, CDR1 is SGHTA and CDR2 is FQGNSA. Original processing methods: Reference gene primers were amplified, and this amplification served to estimate nucleated cell counts. The repertoire was sequenced with immunoSEQ multiplex PCR; TCRdb's copy has only in-frame clones and lacks some. V and J calls and clone size come straight from that table; D and trimming were deduced from the DNA. The data hold around 99,000 clones, with 75% to 95% observed a single time. This clone was observed once.

The source is a woman aged 25 to 45 with acute or convalescent COVID-19. Sample: peripheral blood. This chain uses TRBV7-2 with TRBJ2-3, with 11 bases lining up with TRBD2. Here the CDR3 reads CASSPTTSGVIVTQYF. The CDR3 region has the DNA TGTGCCAGCAGCCCGACGACTAGCGGGGTAATTGTTACGCAGTATTTT.